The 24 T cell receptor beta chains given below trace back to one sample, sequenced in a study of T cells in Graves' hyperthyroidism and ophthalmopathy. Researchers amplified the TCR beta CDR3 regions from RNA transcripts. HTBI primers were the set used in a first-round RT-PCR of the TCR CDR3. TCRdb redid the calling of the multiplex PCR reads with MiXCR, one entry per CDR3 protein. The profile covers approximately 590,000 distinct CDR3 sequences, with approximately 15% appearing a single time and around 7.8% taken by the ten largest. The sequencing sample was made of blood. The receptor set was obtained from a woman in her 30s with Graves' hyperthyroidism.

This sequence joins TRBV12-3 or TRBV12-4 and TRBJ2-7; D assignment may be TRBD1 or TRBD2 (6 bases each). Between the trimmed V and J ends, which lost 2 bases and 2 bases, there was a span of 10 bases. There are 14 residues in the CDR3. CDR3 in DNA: TGTGCCAGCAGTTTAAGGGGGGCTACCTACGAGCAGTACTTC. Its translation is CASSLRGATYEQYF.

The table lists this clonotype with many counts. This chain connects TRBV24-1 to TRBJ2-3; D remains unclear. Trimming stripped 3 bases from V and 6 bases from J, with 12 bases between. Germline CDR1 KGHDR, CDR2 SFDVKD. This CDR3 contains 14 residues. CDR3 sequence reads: CATSDASGADTQYF. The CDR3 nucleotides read TGTGCCACCAGTGATGCCTCCGGCGCCGATACGCAGTATTTT.

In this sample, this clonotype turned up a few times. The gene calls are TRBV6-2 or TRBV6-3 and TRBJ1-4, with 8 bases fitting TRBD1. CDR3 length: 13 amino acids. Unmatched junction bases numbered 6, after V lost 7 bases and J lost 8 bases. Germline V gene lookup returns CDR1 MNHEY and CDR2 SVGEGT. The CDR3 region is CASKGQENEKLFF. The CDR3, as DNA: TGTGCCAGCAAGGGACAGGAGAACGAAAAACTGTTTTTT.

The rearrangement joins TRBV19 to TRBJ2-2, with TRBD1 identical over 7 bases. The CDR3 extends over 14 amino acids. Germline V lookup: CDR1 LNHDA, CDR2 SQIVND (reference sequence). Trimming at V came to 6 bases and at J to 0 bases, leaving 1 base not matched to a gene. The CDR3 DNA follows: TGTGCCAGTAGGGGACAGTCGAACACCGGGGAGCTGTTTTTT. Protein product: CASRGQSNTGELFF.

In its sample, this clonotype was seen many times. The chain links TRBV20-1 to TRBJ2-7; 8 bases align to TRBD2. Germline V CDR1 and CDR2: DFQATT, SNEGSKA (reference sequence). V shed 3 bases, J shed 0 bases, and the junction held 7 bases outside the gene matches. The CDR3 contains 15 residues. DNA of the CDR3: TGCAGTGCTAGGGCACGGGGGGGCCTCTCCTACGAGCAGTACTTC. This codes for CSARARGGLSYEQYF.

The CDR3 DNA is TGTGCCTGGAGTGGGAGGGGAGATACGCAGTATTTT. Its translation: CAWSGRGDTQYF. The V and J genes are TRBV30 and TRBJ2-3; maybe TRBD2 (6 bases). The ends were cut back, 1 base at V and 5 bases at J, with 7 bases in the middle. Per the germline V gene, CDR1 is GTSNPN and CDR2 is SVGIG (reference sequence). The CDR3 length is 12 residues. Using reference TRBV30 and TRBJ2-3 for the parts outside the CDR3, the full variable domain is SQTIHQWPATLVQPVGSPLSLECTVEGTSNPNLYWYRQAAGRGLQLLFYSVGIGQISSEVPQNLSASRPQDRQFILSSKKLLLSDSGFYLCAWSGRGDTQYFGPGTRLTVL.

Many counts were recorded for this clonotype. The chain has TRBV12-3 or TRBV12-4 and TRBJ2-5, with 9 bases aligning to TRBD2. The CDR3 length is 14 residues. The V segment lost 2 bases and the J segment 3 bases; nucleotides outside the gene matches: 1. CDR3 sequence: CASSLLAGKETQYF. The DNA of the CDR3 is TGTGCCAGCAGTTTACTAGCGGGAAAAGAGACCCAGTACTTC.

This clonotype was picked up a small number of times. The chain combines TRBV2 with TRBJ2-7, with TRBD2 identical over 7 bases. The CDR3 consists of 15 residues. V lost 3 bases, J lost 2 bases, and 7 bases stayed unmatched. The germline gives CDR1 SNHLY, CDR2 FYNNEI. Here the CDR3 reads CASSEHSGSTYEQYF. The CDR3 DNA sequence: TGTGCCAGCAGTGAGCATAGCGGGTCGACCTACGAGCAGTACTTC.

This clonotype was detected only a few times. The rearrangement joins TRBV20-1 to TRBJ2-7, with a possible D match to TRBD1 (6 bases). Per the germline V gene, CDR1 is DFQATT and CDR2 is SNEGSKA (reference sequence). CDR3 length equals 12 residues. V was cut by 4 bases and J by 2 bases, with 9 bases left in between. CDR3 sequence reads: CSATGATYEQYF. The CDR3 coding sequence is TGCAGTGCTACAGGGGCCACCTACGAGCAGTACTTC.

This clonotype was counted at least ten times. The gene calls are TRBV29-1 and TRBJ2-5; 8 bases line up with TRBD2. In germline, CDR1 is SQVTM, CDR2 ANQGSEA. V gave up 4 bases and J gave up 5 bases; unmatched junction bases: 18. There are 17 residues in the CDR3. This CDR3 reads CSVVSGFISGRGETQYF. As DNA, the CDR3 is TGCAGCGTTGTCTCAGGTTTTATAAGCGGGAGAGGGGAGACCCAGTACTTC.

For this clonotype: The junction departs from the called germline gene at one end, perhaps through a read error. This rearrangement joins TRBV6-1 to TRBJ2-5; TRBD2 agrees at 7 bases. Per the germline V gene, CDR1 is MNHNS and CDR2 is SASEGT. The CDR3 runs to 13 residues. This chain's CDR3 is CASTKGGSGTRYF. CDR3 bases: TGTGCCAGCACCAAGGGCGGGAGTGGGACCCGGTACTTC.

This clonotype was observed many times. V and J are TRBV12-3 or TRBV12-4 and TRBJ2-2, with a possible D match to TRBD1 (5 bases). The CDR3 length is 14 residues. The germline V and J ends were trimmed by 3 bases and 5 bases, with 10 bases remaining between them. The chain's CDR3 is CASSFDQGTGELFF. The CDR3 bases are TGTGCCAGCAGTTTTGATCAGGGTACCGGGGAGCTGTTTTTT.

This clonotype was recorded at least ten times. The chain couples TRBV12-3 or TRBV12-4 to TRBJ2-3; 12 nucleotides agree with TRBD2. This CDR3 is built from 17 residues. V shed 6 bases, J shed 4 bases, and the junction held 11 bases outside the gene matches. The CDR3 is CASRGQTSGRSADTQYF. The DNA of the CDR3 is TGTGCCAGCAGAGGCCAGACTAGCGGGAGATCCGCAGATACGCAGTATTTT.

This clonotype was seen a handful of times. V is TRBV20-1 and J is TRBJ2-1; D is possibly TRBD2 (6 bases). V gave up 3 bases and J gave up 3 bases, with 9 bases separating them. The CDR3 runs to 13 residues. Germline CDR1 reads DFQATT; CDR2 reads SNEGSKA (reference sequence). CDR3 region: CSARPGGYNEQFF. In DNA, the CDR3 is TGCAGTGCTAGGCCCGGGGGCTACAATGAGCAGTTCTTC.

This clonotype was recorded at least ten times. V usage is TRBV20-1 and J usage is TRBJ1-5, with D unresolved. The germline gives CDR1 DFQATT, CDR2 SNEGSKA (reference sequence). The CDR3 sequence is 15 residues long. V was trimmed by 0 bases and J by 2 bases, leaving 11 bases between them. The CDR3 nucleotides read TGCAGTGCTAGAGATCTCCGAGATGGCAATCAGCCCCAGCATTTT. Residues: CSARDLRDGNQPQHF.

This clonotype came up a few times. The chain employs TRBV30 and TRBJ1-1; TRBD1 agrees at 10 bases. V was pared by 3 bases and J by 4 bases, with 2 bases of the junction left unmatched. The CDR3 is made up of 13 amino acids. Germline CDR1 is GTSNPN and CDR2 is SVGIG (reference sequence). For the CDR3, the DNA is TGTGCCTGGAGGGGACAGGGGCGCACTGAAGCTTTCTTT. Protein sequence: CAWRGQGRTEAFF.

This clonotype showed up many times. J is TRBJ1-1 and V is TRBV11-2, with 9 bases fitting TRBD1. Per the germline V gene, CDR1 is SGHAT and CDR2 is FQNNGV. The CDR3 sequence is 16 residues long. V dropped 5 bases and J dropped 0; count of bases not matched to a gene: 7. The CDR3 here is CASSEHRGRMNTEAFF. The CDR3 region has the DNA TGTGCCAGCAGCGAACACAGGGGGCGTATGAACACTGAAGCTTTCTTT.

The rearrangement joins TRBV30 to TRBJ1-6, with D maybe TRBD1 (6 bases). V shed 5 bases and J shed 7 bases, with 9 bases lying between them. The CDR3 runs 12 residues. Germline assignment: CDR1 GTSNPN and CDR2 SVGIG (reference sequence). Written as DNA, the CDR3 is TGTGCCTGGTCCCAGGGGAATTCACCCCTCCACTTT. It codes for CAWSQGNSPLHF.

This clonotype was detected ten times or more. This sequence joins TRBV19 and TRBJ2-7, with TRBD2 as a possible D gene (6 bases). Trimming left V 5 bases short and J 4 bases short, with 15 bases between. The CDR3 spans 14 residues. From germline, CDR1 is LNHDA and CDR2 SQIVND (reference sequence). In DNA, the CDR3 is TGTGCCAGTAGTCTCAGCGGGTTTGTGTACGAGCAGTACTTC. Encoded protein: CASSLSGFVYEQYF.

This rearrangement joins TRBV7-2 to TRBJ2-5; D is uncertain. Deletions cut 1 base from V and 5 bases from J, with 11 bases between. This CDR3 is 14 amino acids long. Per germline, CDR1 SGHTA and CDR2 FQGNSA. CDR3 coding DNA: TGTGCCAGCAGCTTAGTCCAAGCCCGGGAGACCCAGTACTTC. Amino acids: CASSLVQARETQYF.

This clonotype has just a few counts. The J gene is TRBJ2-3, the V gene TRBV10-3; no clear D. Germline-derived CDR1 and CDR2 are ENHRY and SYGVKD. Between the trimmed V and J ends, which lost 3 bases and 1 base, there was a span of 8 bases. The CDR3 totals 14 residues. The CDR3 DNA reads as TGTGCCATCAGTGACCGGATAGGCACAGATACGCAGTATTTT. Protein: CAISDRIGTDTQYF.

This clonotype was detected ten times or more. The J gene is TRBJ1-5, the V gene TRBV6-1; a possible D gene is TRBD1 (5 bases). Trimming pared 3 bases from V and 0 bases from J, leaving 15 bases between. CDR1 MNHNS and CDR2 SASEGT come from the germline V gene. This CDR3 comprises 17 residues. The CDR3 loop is CASSDTSGPYSNQPQHF. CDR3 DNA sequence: TGTGCCAGCAGTGATACTTCGGGGCCCTATAGCAATCAGCCCCAGCATTTT.

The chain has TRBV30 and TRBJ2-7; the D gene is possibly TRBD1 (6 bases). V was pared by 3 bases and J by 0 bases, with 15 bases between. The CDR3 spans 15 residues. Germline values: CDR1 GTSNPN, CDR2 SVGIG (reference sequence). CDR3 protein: CAWSPGTPSSYEQYF. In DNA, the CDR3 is TGTGCCTGGAGCCCCGGGACACCCAGCTCCTACGAGCAGTACTTC.

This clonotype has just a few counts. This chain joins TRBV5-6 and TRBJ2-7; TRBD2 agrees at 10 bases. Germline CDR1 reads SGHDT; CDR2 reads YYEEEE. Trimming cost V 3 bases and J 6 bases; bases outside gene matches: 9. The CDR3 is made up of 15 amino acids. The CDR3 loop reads CASSYTAGGPTEQYF. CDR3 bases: TGTGCCAGCAGCTACACAGCGGGAGGGCCGACCGAGCAGTACTTC.